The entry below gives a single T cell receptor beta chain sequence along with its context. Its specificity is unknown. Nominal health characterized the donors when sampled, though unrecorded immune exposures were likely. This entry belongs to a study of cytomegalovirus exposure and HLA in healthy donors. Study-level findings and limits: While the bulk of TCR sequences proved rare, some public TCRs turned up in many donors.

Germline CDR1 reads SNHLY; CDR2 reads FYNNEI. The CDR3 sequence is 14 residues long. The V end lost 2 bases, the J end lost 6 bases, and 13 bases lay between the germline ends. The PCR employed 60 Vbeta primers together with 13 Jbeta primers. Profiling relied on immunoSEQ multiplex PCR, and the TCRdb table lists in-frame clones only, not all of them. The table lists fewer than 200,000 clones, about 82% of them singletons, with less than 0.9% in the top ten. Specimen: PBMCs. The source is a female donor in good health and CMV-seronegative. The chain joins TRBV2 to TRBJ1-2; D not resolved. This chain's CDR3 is CASSEFIGGNGYTF. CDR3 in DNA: TGTGCCAGCAGTGAATTTATAGGAGGGAATGGCTACACCTTC.